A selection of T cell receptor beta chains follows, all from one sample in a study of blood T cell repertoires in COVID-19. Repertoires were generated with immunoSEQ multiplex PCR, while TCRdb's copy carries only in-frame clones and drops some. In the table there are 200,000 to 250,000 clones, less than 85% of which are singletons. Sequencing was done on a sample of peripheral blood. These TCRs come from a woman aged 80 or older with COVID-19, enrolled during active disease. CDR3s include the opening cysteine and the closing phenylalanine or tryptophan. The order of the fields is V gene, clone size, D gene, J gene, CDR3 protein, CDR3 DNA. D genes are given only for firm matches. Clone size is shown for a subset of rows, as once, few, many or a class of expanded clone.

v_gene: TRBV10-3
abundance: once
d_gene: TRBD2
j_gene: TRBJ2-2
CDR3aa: CATRRTSGSNTGELFF
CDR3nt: TGTGCCACCAGGCGGACTAGCGGGAGTAACACCGGGGAGCTGTTTTTT

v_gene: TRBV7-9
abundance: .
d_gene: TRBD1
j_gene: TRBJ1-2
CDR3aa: CASSLTTGSYGYTF
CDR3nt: TGTGCCAGCAGCTTAACGACAGGGAGCTATGGCTACACCTTC

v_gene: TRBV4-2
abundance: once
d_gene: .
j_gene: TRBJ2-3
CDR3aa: CASSQAPGLTSTDTQYF
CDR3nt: TGTGCCAGCAGCCAAGCCCCCGGACTGACTAGCACAGATACGCAGTATTTT

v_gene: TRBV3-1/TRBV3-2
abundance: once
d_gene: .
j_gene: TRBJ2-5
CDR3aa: CASSSFGDSQETQYF
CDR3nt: TGTGCCAGCAGTTCTTTTGGGGACTCTCAAGAGACCCAGTACTTC

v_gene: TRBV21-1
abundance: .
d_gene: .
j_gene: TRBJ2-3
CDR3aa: CASSNGGTRGGTDTQYF
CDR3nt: TGTGCCAGCAGCAACGGGGGGACCCGGGGGGGAACAGATACGCAGTATTTT

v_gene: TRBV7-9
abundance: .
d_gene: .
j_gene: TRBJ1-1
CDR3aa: CASSLPLSGGDTEAFF
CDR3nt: TGTGCCAGCAGCCTCCCCCTATCCGGAGGGGACACTGAAGCTTTCTTT

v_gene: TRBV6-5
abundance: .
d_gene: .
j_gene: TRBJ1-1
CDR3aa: CASNAGQGTTEAFF
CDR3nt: TGTGCCAGCAATGCTGGGCAGGGGACCACTGAAGCTTTCTTT

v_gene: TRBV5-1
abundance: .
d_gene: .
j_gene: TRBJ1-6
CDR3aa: CASSLSGMRSPLHF
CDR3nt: TGCGCCAGCAGCCTCAGCGGAATGAGGTCACCCCTCCACTTT

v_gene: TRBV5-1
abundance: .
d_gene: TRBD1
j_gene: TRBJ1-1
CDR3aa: CASSLAETGGVEAFF
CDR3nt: TGCGCCAGCAGCTTGGCCGAGACAGGGGGCGTTGAAGCTTTCTTT

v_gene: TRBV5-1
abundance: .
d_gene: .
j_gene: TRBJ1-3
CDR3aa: CASSLDTPGTGNTIYF
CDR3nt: TGCGCCAGCAGCTTGGACACTCCGGGTACTGGAAACACCATATATTTT

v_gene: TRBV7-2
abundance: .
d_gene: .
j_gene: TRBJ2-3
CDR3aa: CASSWRRSRSTDTQYF
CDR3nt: TGTGCCAGCAGCTGGCGGAGGAGTCGTAGCACAGATACGCAGTATTTT

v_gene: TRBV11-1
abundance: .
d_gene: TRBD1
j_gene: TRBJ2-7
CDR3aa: CASSYQGAYEQYF
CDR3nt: TGTGCCAGCAGTTACCAGGGGGCTTACGAGCAGTACTTC

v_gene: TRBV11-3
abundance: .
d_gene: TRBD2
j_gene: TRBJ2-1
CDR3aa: CASSWGLAGGSNEQFF
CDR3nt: TGTGCCAGCAGCTGGGGACTAGCGGGAGGATCCAATGAGCAGTTCTTC

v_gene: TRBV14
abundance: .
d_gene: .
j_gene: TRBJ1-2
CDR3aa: CASSPQAGPNYGYTF
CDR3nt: TGTGCCAGCAGCCCTCAGGCTGGTCCTAACTATGGCTACACCTTC

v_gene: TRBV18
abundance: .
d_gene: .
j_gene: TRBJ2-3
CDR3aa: CASSPMRVADTQYF
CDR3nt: TGTGCCAGCTCACCAATGAGGGTTGCAGATACGCAGTATTTT

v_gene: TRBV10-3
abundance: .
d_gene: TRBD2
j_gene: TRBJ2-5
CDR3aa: CATGGVRGAQETQYF
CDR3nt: TGTGCCACCGGGGGGGTTCGCGGGGCCCAAGAGACCCAGTACTTC